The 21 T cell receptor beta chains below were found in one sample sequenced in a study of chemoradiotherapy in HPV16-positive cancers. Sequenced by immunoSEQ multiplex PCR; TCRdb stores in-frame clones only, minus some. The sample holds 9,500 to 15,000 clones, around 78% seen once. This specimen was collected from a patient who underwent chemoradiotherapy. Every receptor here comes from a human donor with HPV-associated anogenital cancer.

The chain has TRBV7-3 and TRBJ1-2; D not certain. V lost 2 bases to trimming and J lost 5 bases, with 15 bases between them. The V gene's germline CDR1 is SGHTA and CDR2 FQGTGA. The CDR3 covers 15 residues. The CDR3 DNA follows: TGTGCCAGCAGCTTATATCCGGCATTGCCGTATGGCTACACCTTC. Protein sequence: CASSLYPALPYGYTF.

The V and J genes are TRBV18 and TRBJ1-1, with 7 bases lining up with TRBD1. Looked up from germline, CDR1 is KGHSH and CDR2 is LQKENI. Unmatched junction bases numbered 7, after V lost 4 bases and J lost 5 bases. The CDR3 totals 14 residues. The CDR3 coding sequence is TGTGCCAGCTCACAACAGGGGAGAGATACTGAAGCTTTCTTT. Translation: CASSQQGRDTEAFF.

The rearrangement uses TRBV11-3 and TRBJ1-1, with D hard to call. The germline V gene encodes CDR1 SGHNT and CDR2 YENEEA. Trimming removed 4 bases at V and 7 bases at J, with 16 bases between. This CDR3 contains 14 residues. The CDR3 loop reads CASSSGPRTIEAFF. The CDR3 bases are TGTGCCAGCAGCTCCGGACCTAGAACGATTGAAGCTTTCTTT.

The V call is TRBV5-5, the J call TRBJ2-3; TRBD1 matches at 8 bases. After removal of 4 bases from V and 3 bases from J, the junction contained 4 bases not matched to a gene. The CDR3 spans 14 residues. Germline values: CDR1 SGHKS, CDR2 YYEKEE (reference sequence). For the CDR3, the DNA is TGTGCCAGCAGCCCCGGACAGGGAACAGATACGCAGTATTTT. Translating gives CASSPGQGTDTQYF.

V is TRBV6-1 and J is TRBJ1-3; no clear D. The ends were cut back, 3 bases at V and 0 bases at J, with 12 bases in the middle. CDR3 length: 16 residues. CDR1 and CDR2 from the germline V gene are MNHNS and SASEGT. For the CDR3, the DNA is TGTGCCAGCAGTGAGACCGACGGGAGCTCTGGAAACACCATATATTTT. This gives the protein CASSETDGSSGNTIYF.

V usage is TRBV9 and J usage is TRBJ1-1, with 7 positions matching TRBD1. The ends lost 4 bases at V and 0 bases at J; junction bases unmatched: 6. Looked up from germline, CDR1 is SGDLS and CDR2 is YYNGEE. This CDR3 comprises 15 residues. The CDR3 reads CASSPGTDLNTEAFF. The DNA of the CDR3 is TGTGCCAGCAGCCCCGGGACAGACTTGAACACTGAAGCTTTCTTT.

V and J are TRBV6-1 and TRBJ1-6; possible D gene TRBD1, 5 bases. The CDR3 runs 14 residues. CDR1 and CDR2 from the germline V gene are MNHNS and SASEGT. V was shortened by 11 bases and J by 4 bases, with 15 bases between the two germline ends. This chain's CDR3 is CAGGGDWYNSPLHF. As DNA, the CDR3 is TGTGCCGGGGGAGGGGATTGGTATAATTCACCCCTCCACTTT.

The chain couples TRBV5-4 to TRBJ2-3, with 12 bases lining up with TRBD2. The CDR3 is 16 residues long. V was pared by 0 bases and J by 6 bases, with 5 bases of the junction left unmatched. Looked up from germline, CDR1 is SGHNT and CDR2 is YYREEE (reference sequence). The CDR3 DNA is TGTGCCAGCAGCTTGGACCTAGCGGGGGGGTCCGATACGCAGTATTTT. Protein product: CASSLDLAGGSDTQYF.

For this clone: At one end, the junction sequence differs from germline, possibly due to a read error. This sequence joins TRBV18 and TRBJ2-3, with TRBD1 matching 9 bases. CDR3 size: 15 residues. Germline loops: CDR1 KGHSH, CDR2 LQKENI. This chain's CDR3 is CASSAPTGGPDTQYF. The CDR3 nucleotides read TGTGCCAGCTCAGCACCCACAGGGGGCCCAGATACGCAGTATTTT.

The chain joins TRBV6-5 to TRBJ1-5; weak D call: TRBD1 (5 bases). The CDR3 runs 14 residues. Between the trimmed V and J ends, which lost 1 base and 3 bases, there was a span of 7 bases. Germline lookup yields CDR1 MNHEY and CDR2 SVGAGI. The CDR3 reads CASSYLQDNQPQHF. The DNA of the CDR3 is TGTGCCAGCAGTTACTTACAGGACAATCAGCCCCAGCATTTT.

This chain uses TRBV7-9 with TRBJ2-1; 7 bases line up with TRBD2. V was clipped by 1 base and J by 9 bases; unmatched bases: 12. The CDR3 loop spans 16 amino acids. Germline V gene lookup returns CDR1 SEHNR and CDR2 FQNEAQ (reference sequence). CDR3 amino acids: CASSLGGVRGVPEQFF. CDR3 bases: TGTGCCAGCAGCTTAGGAGGAGTCCGGGGGGTCCCTGAGCAGTTCTTC.

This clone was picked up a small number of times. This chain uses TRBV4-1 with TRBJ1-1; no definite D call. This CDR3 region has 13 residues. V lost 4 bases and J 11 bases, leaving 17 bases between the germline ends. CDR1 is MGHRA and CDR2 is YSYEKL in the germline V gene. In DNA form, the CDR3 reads TGCGCCAGCAGCCCGTCTGGGAGTTCCGACGCTTTCTTT. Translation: CASSPSGSSDAFF.

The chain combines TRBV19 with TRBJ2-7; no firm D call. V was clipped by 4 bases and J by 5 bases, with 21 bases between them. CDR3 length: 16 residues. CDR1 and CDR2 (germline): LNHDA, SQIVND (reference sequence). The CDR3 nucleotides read TGTGCCAGTAGTAATCCCCCCTGGCAGGCGGACGACGAGCAGTACTTC. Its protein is CASSNPPWQADDEQYF.

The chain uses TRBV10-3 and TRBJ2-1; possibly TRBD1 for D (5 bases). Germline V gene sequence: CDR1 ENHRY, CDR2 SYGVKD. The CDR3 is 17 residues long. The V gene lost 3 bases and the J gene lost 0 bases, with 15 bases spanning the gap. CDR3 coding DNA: TGTGCCATCAGTGATAGGGGCGGTTCCAGCTCCTACAATGAGCAGTTCTTC. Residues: CAISDRGGSSSYNEQFF.

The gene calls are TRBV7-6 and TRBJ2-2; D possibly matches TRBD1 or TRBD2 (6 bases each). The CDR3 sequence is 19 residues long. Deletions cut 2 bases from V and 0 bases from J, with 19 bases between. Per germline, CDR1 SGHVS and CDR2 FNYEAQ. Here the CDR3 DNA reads TGTGCCAGCAGCTTAAGGATCAGGGGAGGCAAACCGAACACCGGGGAGCTGTTTTTT. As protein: CASSLRIRGGKPNTGELFF.

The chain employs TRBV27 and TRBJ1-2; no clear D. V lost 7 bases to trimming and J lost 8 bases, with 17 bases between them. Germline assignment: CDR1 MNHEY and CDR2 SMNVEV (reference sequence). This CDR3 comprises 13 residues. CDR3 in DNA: TGTGCCAGCACCTCCGGGTCCCAAAGGGGCTACACCTTC. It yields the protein CASTSGSQRGYTF.

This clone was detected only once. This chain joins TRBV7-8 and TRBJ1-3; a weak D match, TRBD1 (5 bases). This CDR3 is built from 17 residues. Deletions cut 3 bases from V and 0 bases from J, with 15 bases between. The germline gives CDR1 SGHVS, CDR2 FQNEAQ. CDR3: CASSFVIPDNSGNTIYF. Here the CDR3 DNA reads TGTGCCAGCAGCTTCGTAATCCCGGACAACTCTGGAAACACCATATATTTT.

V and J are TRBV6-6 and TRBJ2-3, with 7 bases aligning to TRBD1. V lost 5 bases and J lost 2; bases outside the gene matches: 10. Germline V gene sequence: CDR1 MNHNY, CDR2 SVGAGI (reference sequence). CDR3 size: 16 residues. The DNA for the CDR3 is TGTGCCAGCAGTCGACAGGGTGGGGGTACCACAGATACGCAGTATTTT. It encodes CASSRQGGGTTDTQYF.

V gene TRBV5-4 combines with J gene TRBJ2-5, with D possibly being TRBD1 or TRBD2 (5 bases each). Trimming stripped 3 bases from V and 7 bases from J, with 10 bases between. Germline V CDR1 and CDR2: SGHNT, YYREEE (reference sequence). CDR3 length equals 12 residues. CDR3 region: CASSSTRGTQYF. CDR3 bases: TGTGCCAGCAGCTCAACGAGGGGGACCCAGTACTTC.

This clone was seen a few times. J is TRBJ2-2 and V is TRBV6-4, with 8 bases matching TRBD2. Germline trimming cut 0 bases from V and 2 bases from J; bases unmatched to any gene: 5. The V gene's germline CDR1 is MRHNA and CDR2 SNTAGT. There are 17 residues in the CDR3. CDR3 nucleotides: TGTGCCAGCAGTGACTCGGTCGCGGGGGGCAACACCGGGGAGCTGTTTTTT. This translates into CASSDSVAGGNTGELFF.

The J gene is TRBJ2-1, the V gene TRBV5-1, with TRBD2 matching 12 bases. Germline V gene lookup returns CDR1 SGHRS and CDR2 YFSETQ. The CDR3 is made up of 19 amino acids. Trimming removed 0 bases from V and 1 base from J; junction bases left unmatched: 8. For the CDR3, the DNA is TGCGCCAGCAGCTTGGTTCCTAGCGGGGGGGCCCCGTCCTACAATGAGCAGTTCTTC. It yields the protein CASSLVPSGGAPSYNEQFF.